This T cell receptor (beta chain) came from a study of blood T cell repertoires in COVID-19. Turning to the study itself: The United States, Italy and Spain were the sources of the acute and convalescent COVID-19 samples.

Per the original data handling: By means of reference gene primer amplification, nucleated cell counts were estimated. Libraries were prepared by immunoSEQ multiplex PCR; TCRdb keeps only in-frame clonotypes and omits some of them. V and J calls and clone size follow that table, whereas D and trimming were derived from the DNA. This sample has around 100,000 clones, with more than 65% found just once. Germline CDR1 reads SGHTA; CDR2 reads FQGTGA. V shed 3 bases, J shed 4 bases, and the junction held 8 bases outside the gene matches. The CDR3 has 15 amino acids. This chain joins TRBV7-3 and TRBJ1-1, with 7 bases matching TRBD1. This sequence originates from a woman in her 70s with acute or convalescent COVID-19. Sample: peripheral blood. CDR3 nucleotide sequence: TGTGCCAGCAGCTTGTCGGGACAGCAAAGCACTGAAGCTTTCTTT. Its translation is CASSLSGQQSTEAFF.